These 21 T cell receptor beta chains came from one sample sequenced in a study of T cells in Graves' hyperthyroidism and ophthalmopathy. What was amplified from RNA transcripts were TCR beta CDR3 regions. HTBI primers drove first-round RT-PCR of the TCR CDR3. TCRdb reanalysed the multiplex PCR reads using MiXCR and keeps one entry per CDR3 protein. The sample has about 290,000 distinct CDR3 sequences, 10% to 15% seen once; the top ten hold 7.8%. Sequencing used blood. The origin of the receptors is a woman in her twenties or thirties with Graves' hyperthyroidism that later progressed to Graves' ophthalmopathy.

This clonotype was seen ten or more times. The genes are TRBV6-6 and TRBJ1-5; TRBD1 matches 11 bases. J was trimmed by 3 bases and V by 0 bases; bases with no gene match: 10. The V gene's germline CDR1 is MNHNY and CDR2 SVGAGI (reference sequence). The length of the CDR3 is 19 residues. The CDR3 here is CASSYSTPGQGVFNQPQHF. Here the CDR3 DNA reads TGTGCCAGCAGTTACTCGACTCCGGGACAGGGGGTTTTCAATCAGCCCCAGCATTTT.

This clonotype was counted many times. The chain links TRBV7-8 to TRBJ1-5, with D perhaps matching TRBD1 (5 bases). V lost 5 bases and J lost 5, with 16 bases in between. CDR3 size: 15 residues. The germline CDR1 and CDR2 sequences are SGHVS and FQNEAQ. The CDR3 is CASSVGTFDYQPQHF. The CDR3 region has the DNA TGTGCCAGCAGCGTCGGGACGTTTGACTATCAGCCCCAGCATTTT.

In its sample, this clonotype was seen a few times. This chain links TRBV5-6 with TRBJ2-5, with 10 bases identical to TRBD2. Germline CDR1 is SGHDT and CDR2 is YYEEEE. The length of the CDR3 is 16 residues. The V gene end was trimmed by 1 base and the J gene end by 4 bases; junction bases not matched to a gene: 7. The CDR3 sequence is CASSLSLAGVAETQYF. The CDR3 DNA follows: TGTGCCAGCAGCTTGTCCCTAGCGGGAGTTGCAGAGACCCAGTACTTC.

As for this clonotype: A much bigger clone sits one base away, suggesting this may be a read error. The chain is built from TRBV7-2 and TRBJ2-1; TRBD2 agrees at 7 bases. CDR3 length: 15 amino acids. Germline CDR1 and CDR2: SGHTA and FQGNSA. V trimming: 1 base; J trimming: 6 bases; junction bases outside the gene matches: 6. CDR3 in amino acids: CASSLETSRSNEQFF. The DNA for the CDR3 is TGTGCCAGCAGCTTAGAGACTAGCAGAAGCAATGAGCAGTTCTTC.

This clonotype was observed at least ten times. The V call is TRBV20-1, the J call TRBJ2-3, with D hard to call. This CDR3 has 15 residues. CDR1 DFQATT and CDR2 SNEGSKA come from the germline V gene (reference sequence). V was trimmed by 5 bases and J by 1 base, leaving 16 bases between them. Here the CDR3 reads CSALGPSTGTDTQYF. The DNA of the CDR3 is TGCAGTGCTCTCGGCCCCTCAACGGGCACAGATACGCAGTATTTT.

The gene calls are TRBV6-5 and TRBJ2-5; 8 bases fit TRBD2. Germline trimming cut 0 bases from V and 3 bases from J; bases unmatched to any gene: 0. Per germline, CDR1 MNHEY and CDR2 SVGAGI. This CDR3 region has 14 residues. In DNA, the CDR3 is TGTGCCAGCAGTTACTCGGGACTAGAAGAGACCCAGTACTTC. Protein product: CASSYSGLEETQYF.

With regard to this clonotype: It may be a read error: a sequence one base away is much more abundant. The chain employs TRBV6-2 or TRBV6-3 and TRBJ2-3, with no clear D. The CDR3 covers 11 residues. V was trimmed by 5 bases and J by 7 bases, leaving 7 bases between them. Per the germline V gene, CDR1 is MNHEY and CDR2 is SVGEGT. This chain's CDR3 is CASSEPNTQYF. The CDR3 DNA is TGTGCCAGCAGTGAACCGAATACGCAGTATTTT.

This clonotype was recorded many times. The chain employs TRBV6-1 and TRBJ1-1; D may be TRBD1 (5 bases). In germline, CDR1 is MNHNS, CDR2 SASEGT. The V end lost 0 bases, the J end lost 3 bases, and 14 bases lay between the germline ends. The CDR3 covers 16 residues. CDR3 bases: TGTGCCAGCAGTGAAGCGTGGGTGGGGACCGACACTGAAGCTTTCTTT. It codes for CASSEAWVGTDTEAFF.

The rearrangement uses TRBV6-1 and TRBJ2-7; D is possibly TRBD2 (6 bases). CDR3 size: 13 residues. V was pared by 11 bases and J by 5 bases, with 19 bases between. CDR1 is MNHNS and CDR2 is SASEGT in the germline V gene. In nucleotides, the CDR3 is TGTGCCGTACTAGATCGGGCGGGGAACGAGCAGTACTTC. Translation gives CAVLDRAGNEQYF.

This CDR3 reads CASSLQGWLNEQFF. The CDR3 DNA sequence: TGTGCCAGCAGTTTACAGGGATGGTTGAATGAGCAGTTCTTC. The chain recombines TRBV27 with TRBJ2-1, with a tentative D call TRBD1 (5 bases). This CDR3 region has 14 residues. Germline lookup yields CDR1 MNHEY and CDR2 SMNVEV (reference sequence). V gave up 2 bases and J gave up 7 bases, with 12 bases separating them.

This clonotype was seen many times. The chain couples TRBV11-3 to TRBJ2-1, with D maybe TRBD2 (5 bases). With 5 bases removed from V and 9 bases from J, the gap between germline ends came to 14 bases. This CDR3 comprises 13 residues. Per germline, CDR1 SGHNT and CDR2 YENEEA. The CDR3 here is CASSPHRGGEQFF. DNA of the CDR3: TGTGCCAGCAGCCCCCACCGGGGTGGTGAGCAGTTCTTC.

The chain uses TRBV20-1 and TRBJ2-5; 9 positions match TRBD1. The V gene end was trimmed by 3 bases and the J gene end by 0 bases; junction bases not matched to a gene: 23. There are 21 residues in the CDR3. Germline CDR1 reads DFQATT; CDR2 reads SNEGSKA (reference sequence). The CDR3: CSASSASSRQPTGGHQETQYF. The CDR3 DNA sequence: TGCAGTGCTAGTAGTGCCAGCAGCCGCCAGCCGACAGGGGGTCACCAAGAGACCCAGTACTTC.

This clonotype was counted at least ten times. In DNA, the CDR3 is TGTGCCAGCACCTTTGGGACTAGCGGGACTTACGAGCAGTACTTC. Translation: CASTFGTSGTYEQYF. The chain recombines TRBV6-1 with TRBJ2-7; 13 positions match TRBD2. Germline values: CDR1 MNHNS, CDR2 SASEGT. J was trimmed by 4 bases and V by 7 bases; bases with no gene match: 7. The CDR3 sequence is 15 residues long.

This clonotype occurred once. DNA for the CDR3: TGTGCCAGCAAAGGCGGGACAGGGGAGTACAATGAGCAGTTCTTC. It is translated as CASKGGTGEYNEQFF. The chain uses TRBV11-2 and TRBJ2-1, with 10 positions matching TRBD1. CDR1 and CDR2 (germline): SGHAT, FQNNGV. The CDR3 consists of 15 residues. V shed 7 bases and J 4 bases; nucleotides not matched to a gene: 7.

This clonotype was observed many times. V usage is TRBV4-2 and J usage is TRBJ2-7; weak D call: TRBD1 (5 bases). Germline CDR1 and CDR2: LGHNA and YNFKEQ. V lost 4 bases and J 4 bases, leaving 14 bases between the germline ends. The CDR3 spans 14 residues. CDR3: CASSPPSTGYEQYF. The CDR3 nucleotides read TGTGCCAGCAGCCCCCCGAGTACAGGTTACGAGCAGTACTTC.

The CDR3 loop is CASSLPGLQPQHF. The CDR3 DNA reads TGTGCCAGCAGTTTACCAGGTTTGCAGCCCCAGCATTTT. The chain recombines TRBV28 with TRBJ1-5; D gene unclear. The V end was cut by 2 bases, the J end by 7 bases, with 9 bases between. Germline loops: CDR1 MDHEN, CDR2 SYDVKM. The CDR3 is made up of 13 amino acids.

This clonotype has at least ten counts. The V call is TRBV6-5, the J call TRBJ1-1; D perhaps matches TRBD1 (5 bases). Trimming took off 2 bases at V and 2 bases at J, with 12 bases between the two ends. Germline-derived CDR1 and CDR2 are MNHEY and SVGAGI. This CDR3 region has 15 residues. Here the CDR3 DNA reads TGTGCCAGCAGTTACAGCCTGACAGTTAACACTGAAGCTTTCTTT. Protein product: CASSYSLTVNTEAFF.

This clonotype was seen at least ten times. This CDR3 is CSASPVDQISYEQYF. CDR3 nucleotides: TGCAGTGCTAGTCCGGTAGATCAAATCTCCTACGAGCAGTACTTC. This rearrangement joins TRBV20-1 to TRBJ2-7; no clear D. CDR1 is DFQATT and CDR2 is SNEGSKA in the germline V gene (reference sequence). Trimming pared 3 bases from V and 0 bases from J, leaving 15 bases between. CDR3 length: 15 residues.

This clonotype was recorded at least ten times. The chain carries TRBV27 and TRBJ1-1; 7 positions match TRBD1. The V and J ends lost 4 bases and 5 bases, in that order; junction bases with no gene match: 7. Germline V gene data show CDR1 as MNHEY and CDR2 as SMNVEV (reference sequence). This CDR3 is built from 14 residues. CDR3 in DNA: TGTGCCAGCAGTTCTCGACAGGGTGGAACTGAAGCTTTCTTT. This sequence encodes CASSSRQGGTEAFF.

This clonotype was seen a handful of times. The chain employs TRBV24-1 and TRBJ2-2; the D gene is possibly TRBD1 (6 bases). Germline lookup yields CDR1 KGHDR and CDR2 SFDVKD. V lost 3 bases, J lost 1 base, and 11 bases lay in between. The CDR3 spans 16 residues. CDR3 nucleotide sequence: TGTGCCACCAGTGATGTTGGACAGCTGAACACCGGGGAGCTGTTTTTT. Amino acid sequence: CATSDVGQLNTGELFF.

The rearrangement links TRBV4-2 to TRBJ2-7; D uncertain. Trimming took 1 base from V and 6 from J, leaving 10 bases between them. CDR1 and CDR2 (germline): LGHNA, YNFKEQ. CDR3 length: 13 residues. The CDR3 nucleotides are TGTGCCAGCAGCCAAGTATCCGGGCGCGAGCAGTACTTC. Its translation: CASSQVSGREQYF.